This TCR beta chain appears in the sequencing data of a study of cytomegalovirus exposure and HLA in healthy donors. A multiplex PCR was run with 60 Vbeta primers and 13 Jbeta primers. Using immunoSEQ multiplex PCR, the repertoire was profiled, and TCRdb retains in-frame clones only, with some absent. The table shows about 130,000 clones, with around 80% occurring only once. The CDR3 length is 14 residues. Between the trimmed V and J ends, which lost 0 bases and 2 bases, there was a span of 9 bases. The germline V gene encodes CDR1 SGHRS and CDR2 YFSETQ. This clone has more than one count but fewer than ten. Distinct nucleotide sequences in the sample also encode this CDR3.

V usage is TRBV5-1 and J usage is TRBJ2-7; D gene uncertain. The sample consisted of PBMCs. This receptor was taken from a man aged 25-45 years in good health. The CDR3 DNA reads TGCGCCAGCAGCTTGGTCGTCTCCCCCTACGAGCAGTACTTC. It yields the protein CASSLVVSPYEQYF.